This T cell receptor (beta chain) was recovered during a study of blood T cell repertoires in COVID-19. CDR1 and CDR2 from the germline V gene are LGHDT and YNNKEL (reference sequence). The CDR3 totals 13 residues. Trimming cost V 3 bases and J 5 bases, with 5 bases left between them. This table comes from immunoSEQ multiplex PCR, and its TCRdb copy is limited to in-frame clones, with some not included. The sample contains almost 250,000 clones, approximately 85% of which appear only once. Donors were grouped by their self-reported clinical history. In this sample, this clone turned up a few times. The chain couples TRBV3-1 (or the pseudogene TRBV3-2) to TRBJ1-6; D call uncertain. Sequencing used PBMCs or T cells enriched from blood (not recorded which). This clonotype was obtained from a woman between 45 and 65 years old with acute COVID-19. Here the CDR3 DNA reads TGTGCCAGCAGCCAGGGAGATAATTCACCCCTCCACTTT. Amino acids: CASSQGDNSPLHF.